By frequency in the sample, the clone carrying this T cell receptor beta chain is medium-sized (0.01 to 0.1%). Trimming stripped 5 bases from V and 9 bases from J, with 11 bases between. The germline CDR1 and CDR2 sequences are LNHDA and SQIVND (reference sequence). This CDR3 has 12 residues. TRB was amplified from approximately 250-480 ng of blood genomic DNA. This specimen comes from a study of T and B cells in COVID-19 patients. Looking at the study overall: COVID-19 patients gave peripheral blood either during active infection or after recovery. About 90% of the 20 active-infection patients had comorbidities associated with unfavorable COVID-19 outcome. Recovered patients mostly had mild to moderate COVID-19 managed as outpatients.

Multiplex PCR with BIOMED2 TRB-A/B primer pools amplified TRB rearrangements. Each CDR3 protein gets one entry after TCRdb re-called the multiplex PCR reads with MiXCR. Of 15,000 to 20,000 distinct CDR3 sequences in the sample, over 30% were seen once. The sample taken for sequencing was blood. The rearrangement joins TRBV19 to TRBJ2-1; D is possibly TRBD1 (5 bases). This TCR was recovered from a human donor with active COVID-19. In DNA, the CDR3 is TGTGCCAGTAGTGGGTTAGGGGTTGAGCAGTTCTTC. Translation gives CASSGLGVEQFF.